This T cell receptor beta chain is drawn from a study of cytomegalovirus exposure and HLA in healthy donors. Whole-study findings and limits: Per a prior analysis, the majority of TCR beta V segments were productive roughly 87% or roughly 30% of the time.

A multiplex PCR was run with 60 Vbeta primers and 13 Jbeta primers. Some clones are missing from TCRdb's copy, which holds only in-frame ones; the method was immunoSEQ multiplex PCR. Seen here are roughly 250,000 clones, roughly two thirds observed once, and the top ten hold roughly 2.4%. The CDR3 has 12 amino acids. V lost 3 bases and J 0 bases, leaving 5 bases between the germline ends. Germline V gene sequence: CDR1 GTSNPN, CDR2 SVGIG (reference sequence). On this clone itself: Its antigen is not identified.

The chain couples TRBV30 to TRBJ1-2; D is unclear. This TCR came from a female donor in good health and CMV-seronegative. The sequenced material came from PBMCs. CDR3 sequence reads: CAWRYSNYGYTF. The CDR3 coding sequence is TGTGCCTGGAGGTATTCTAACTATGGCTACACCTTC.